The entry that follows covers one TCR beta chain sequence. Its antigen remains unidentified. The CDR3 runs 13 residues. V dropped 3 bases and J dropped 7; count of bases not matched to a gene: 5. From germline, CDR1 is LNHDA and CDR2 SQIVND (reference sequence). The record originates from a study of CD8 T cells in ankylosing spondylitis. TCRdb recomputed calls from the 5' RACE reads with MiXCR, one row per CDR3 protein. Of 650,000 to 800,000 distinct CDR3 sequences in the sample, under 20% are singletons; the top ten hold about 19%. Study findings and constraints: A TCR beta motif of fewer than 10 highly homologous variants seemed to mark ankylosing spondylitis blood. Significant enrichment of disease-linked clones was reported in matched ankylosing spondylitis synovial fluid. Previous work reported some of these motif variants in the synovial fluid and blood of reactive arthritis.

Sequenced input: blood, either unsorted or a sorted T cell fraction (not recorded which). This sequence joins TRBV19 and TRBJ1-1, with TRBD1 identical over 7 bases. The clonotype originates from a male donor with ankylosing spondylitis. The CDR3 DNA follows: TGTGCCAGTAGTATCGCAGGGGGGCGTGAAGCTTTCTTT. Its protein product is CASSIAGGREAFF.